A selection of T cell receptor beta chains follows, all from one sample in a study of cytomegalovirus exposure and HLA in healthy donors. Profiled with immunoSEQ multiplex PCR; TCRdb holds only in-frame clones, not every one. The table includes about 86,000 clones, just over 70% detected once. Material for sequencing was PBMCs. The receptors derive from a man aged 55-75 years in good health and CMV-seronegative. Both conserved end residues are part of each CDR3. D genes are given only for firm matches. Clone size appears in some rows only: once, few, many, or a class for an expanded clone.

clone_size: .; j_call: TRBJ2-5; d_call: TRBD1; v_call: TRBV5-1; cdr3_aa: CASSIGQGELETQYF; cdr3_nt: TGCGCCAGCAGCATCGGACAGGGTGAGCTAGAGACCCAGTACTTC
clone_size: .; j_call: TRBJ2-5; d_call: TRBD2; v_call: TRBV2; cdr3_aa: CASRRGGQETQYF; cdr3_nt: TGTGCCAGCAGACGGGGGGGGCAAGAGACCCAGTACTTC
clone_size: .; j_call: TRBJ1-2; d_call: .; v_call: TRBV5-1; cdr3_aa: CASSEQGLTDYGYTF; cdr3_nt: TGCGCCAGCAGTGAACAGGGTTTGACAGACTATGGCTACACCTTC
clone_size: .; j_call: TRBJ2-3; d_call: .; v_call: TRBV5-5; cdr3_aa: CASSLGGSITDTQYF; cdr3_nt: TGTGCCAGCAGCTTGGGCGGCAGTATCACAGATACGCAGTATTTT
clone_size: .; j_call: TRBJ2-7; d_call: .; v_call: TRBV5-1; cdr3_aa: CASSLGQASYEQYF; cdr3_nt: TGCGCCAGCAGCTTGGGACAGGCCTCCTACGAGCAGTACTTC
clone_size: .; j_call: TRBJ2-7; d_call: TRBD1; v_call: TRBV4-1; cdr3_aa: CASSQGTGWVYEQYF; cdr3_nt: TGCGCCAGCAGCCAAGGGACAGGGTGGGTCTACGAGCAGTACTTC
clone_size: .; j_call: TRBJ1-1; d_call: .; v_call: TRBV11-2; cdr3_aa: CASSFRGAGAEAFF; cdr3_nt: TGTGCCAGCAGCTTCCGGGGAGCAGGGGCTGAAGCTTTCTTT
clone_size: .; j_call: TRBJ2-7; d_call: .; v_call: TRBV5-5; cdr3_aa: CASSLGVQDEQYF; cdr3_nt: TGTGCCAGCAGCTTGGGGGTACAGGACGAGCAGTACTTC
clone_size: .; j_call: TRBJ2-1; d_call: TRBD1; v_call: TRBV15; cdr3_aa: CATSPDSGQGSNEQFF; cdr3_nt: TGTGCCACCAGCCCAGACTCGGGACAGGGTTCCAATGAGCAGTTCTTC
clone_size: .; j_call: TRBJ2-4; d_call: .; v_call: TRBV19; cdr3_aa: CASSIPQQRNIQYF; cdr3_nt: TGTGCCAGTAGTATTCCACAGCAAAGAAACATTCAGTACTTC
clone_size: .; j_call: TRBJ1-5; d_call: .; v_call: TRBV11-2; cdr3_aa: CASGGGQPQHF; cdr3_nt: TGTGCCAGCGGGGGGGGACAGCCCCAGCATTTT
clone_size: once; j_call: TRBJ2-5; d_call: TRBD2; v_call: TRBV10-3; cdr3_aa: CAISSGAVVFETQYF; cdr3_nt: TGTGCCATCAGCAGCGGGGCCGTGGTCTTCGAGACCCAGTACTTC
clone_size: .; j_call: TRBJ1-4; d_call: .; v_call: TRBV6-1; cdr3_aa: CASSPAGNEKLFF; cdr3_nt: TGTGCCAGCTCCCCCGCGGGTAATGAAAAACTGTTTTTT
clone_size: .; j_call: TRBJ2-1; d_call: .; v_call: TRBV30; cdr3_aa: CAWSVGQGGEQFF; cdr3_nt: TGTGCCTGGAGTGTGGGGCAGGGCGGTGAGCAGTTCTTC
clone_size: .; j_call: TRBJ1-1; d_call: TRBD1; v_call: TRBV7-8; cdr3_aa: CASSLRQGNTEAFF; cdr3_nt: TGTGCCAGCAGCTTACGACAGGGGAACACTGAAGCTTTCTTT
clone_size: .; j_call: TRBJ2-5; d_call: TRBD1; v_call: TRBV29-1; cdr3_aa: CSVGTGGGETQYF; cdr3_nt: TGCAGCGTGGGGACAGGGGGCGGAGAGACCCAGTACTTC
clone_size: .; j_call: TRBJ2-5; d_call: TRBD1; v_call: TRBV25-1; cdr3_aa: CASSESGQGGRETQYF; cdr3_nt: TGTGCCAGCAGTGAATCCGGACAGGGGGGACGAGAGACCCAGTACTTC
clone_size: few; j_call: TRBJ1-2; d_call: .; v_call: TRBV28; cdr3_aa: CASSQDYYGYTF; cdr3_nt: TGTGCCAGCAGTCAGGATTACTATGGCTACACCTTC
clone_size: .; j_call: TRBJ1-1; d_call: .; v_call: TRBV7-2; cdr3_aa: CASSLWVRDPDTEAFF; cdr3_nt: TGTGCCAGCAGCTTATGGGTGAGGGATCCGGACACTGAAGCTTTCTTT
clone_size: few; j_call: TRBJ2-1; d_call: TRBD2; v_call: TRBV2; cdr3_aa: CASIGGASYNEQFF; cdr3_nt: TGTGCCAGCATCGGGGGGGCCTCCTACAATGAGCAGTTCTTC
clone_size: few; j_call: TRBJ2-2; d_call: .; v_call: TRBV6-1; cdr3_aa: CASQMNTGELFF; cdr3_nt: TGTGCCAGCCAGATGAACACCGGGGAGCTGTTTTTT
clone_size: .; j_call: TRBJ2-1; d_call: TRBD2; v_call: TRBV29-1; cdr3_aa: CSVALAGVGNEQFF; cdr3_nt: TGCAGCGTTGCACTAGCGGGAGTGGGGAATGAGCAGTTCTTC
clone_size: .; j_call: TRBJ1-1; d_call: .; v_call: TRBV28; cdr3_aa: CASSYAPGEAFF; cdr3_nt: TGTGCCAGCAGTTACGCCCCCGGTGAAGCTTTCTTT
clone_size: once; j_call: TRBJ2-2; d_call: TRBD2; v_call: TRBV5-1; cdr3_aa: CASSLVSGSTSGELFF; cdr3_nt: TGCGCCAGCAGCTTGGTTAGCGGGAGTACTTCCGGGGAGCTGTTTTTT
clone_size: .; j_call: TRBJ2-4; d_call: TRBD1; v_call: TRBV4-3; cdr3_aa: CASSQLGTGGFAKNIQYF; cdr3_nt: TGCGCCAGCAGCCAACTTGGCACAGGGGGTTTCGCCAAAAACATTCAGTACTTC
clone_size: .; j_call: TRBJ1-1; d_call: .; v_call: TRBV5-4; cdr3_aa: CASSLGGRTEAFF; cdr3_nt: TGTGCCAGCAGCTTGGGGGGCCGGACTGAAGCTTTCTTT
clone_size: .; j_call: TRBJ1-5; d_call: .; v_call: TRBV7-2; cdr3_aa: CASSLLSQPQHF; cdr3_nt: TGTGCCAGCAGCTTATTATCTCAGCCCCAGCATTTT
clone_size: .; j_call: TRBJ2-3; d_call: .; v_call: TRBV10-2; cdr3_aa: CASSVQAADTQYF; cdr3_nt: TGCGCCAGCAGTGTCCAGGCAGCAGATACGCAGTATTTT
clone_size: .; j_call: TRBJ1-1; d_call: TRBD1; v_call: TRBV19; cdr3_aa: CASSFTGDTEAFF; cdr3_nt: TGTGCCAGTAGTTTCACAGGGGACACTGAAGCTTTCTTT
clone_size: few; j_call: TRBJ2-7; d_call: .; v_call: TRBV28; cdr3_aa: CASSFPLIREQYF; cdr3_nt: TGTGCCAGCAGTTTTCCCCTAATACGCGAGCAGTACTTC
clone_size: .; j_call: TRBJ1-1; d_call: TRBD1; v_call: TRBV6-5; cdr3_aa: CATKSGTDKAFF; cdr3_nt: TGTGCCACCAAGTCCGGGACAGACAAAGCTTTCTTT
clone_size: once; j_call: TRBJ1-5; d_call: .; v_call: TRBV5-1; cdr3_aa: CASPLKGKRNQPQHF; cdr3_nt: TGCGCCAGCCCGTTGAAGGGGAAAAGGAATCAGCCCCAGCATTTT
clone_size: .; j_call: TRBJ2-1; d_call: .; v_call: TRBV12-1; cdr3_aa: CASSFVPSGENNEQFF; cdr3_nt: TGTGCCAGCAGCTTTGTTCCTAGCGGAGAAAACAATGAGCAGTTCTTC
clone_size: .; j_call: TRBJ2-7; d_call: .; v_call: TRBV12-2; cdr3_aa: CAPASGGFCPEQYF; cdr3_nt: TGTGCACCCGCTTCAGGAGGCTTTTGTCCCGAGCAGTACTTC
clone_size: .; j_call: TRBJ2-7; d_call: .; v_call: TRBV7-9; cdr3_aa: CASSLLDSAGPSYEQYF; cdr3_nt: TGTGCCAGCAGCTTATTGGACAGCGCGGGTCCCTCCTACGAGCAGTACTTC
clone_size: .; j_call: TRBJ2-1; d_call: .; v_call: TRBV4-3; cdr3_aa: CASRGSSYNEQFF; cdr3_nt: TGCGCCAGCAGGGGGAGCTCCTACAATGAGCAGTTCTTC
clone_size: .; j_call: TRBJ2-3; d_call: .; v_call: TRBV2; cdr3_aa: CASSVGGSTDTQYF; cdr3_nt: TGTGCCAGCAGTGTCGGAGGGAGCACAGATACGCAGTATTTT
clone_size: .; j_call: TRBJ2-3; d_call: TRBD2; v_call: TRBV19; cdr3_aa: CASTRRASGKDTQYF; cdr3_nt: TGTGCCAGTACCCGGCGGGCTAGCGGGAAGGATACGCAGTATTTT
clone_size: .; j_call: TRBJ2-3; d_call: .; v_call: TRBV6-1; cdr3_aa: CAIRAESTDTQYF; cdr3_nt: TGTGCCATCAGAGCGGAAAGCACAGATACGCAGTATTTT
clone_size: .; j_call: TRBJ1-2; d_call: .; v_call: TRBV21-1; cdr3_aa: CASSKDSYGYTF; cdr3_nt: TGTGCCAGCAGCAAAGACAGCTATGGCTACACCTTC
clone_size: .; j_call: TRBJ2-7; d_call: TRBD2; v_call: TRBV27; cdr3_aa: CASSLGGGVRGQYF; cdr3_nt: TGTGCCAGCAGTTTAGGTGGGGGGGTAAGGGGGCAGTACTTC
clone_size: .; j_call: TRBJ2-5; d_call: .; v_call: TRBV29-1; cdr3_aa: CSVESQGQETQYF; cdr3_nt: TGCAGCGTTGAGAGCCAGGGCCAAGAGACCCAGTACTTC
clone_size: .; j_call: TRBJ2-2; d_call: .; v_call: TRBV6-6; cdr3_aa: CASKYFGNTGELFF; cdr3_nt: TGTGCCAGCAAGTATTTCGGGAACACCGGGGAGCTGTTTTTT
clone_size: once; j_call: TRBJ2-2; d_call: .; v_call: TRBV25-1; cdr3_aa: CASTGEVTGSNTGELFF; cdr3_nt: TGTGCCAGCACAGGGGAGGTGACAGGGTCGAACACCGGGGAGCTGTTTTTT
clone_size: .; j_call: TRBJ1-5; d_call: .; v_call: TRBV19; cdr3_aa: CASSIEGYWQPQHF; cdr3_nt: TGTGCCAGTAGTATCGAGGGCTACTGGCAGCCCCAGCATTTT